In its sample, the clone carrying this T cell receptor (beta chain) was seen a few times. Its matching antigen is unknown. This specimen comes from a study of T cell repertoires in cytomegalovirus infection. Looking at the study overall: CMV infection plus the matching HLA type was flagged by public TCR beta signatures. Overall study results and limits: The cumulative frequency of public TCR beta families identified carriers of CMV plus the relevant HLA. There were HLA-C-restricted CMV-specific TCR beta clonotypes dominating the ex vivo response.

CDR1 and CDR2 from the germline V gene are GTSNPN and SVGIG (reference sequence). V lost 0 bases, J lost 5 bases, and 16 bases lay in between. The CDR3 loop spans 16 amino acids. TCRdb recomputed calls from the reads with MiXCR, one row per CDR3 protein. The table has some 130,000 distinct CDR3 sequences, approximately 24% seen once. The receptor's source is a human donor in good health (CMV status not recorded). Some clones in this sample may be carry-over from other donors' samples. The chain uses TRBV30 and TRBJ2-2, with D unclear. Sample: PBMCs, sequenced either directly or after in vitro stimulation (not recorded which). The CDR3 loop reads CAWSVLGPPRTGELFF. CDR3 coding DNA: TGTGCCTGGAGTGTACTGGGTCCTCCGAGGACCGGGGAGCTGTTTTTT.